This T cell receptor (beta chain) comes out of a study of identical twins. Study-level findings and limits: In zero-insertion analyses, partial confounding could arise from invariant MAIT and iNKT cells. Excess sharing between twins was weaker in beta out-of-frame sequences.

Unique molecular identifiers were in the cDNA, with template-switch universal primer binding. TCRdb fed the 5' RACE reads into MiXCR, producing one record per CDR3 protein. The sample contains about 690,000 distinct CDR3 sequences, 5.5% to 6.5% of which appear only once. This clonotype was seen more than once but under ten times. Its target is not known. This sequence was found in a man between 18 and 35 years old in good health. The source material was naive T cells sorted from blood.

CDR3 amino acids: CASSSLAGALSGELFF. In nucleotides, the CDR3 is TGTGCCAGCAGTTCCTTAGCAGGGGCCCTCTCCGGGGAGCTGTTTTTT. V and J are TRBV11-3 and TRBJ2-2; D is possibly TRBD1 (6 bases). Trimming stripped 6 bases from V and 6 bases from J, with 20 bases between. CDR3 length: 16 amino acids. Germline V lookup: CDR1 SGHNT, CDR2 YENEEA.